A selection of T cell receptor beta chains follows, all from one sample in a study of cytomegalovirus exposure and HLA in healthy donors. Profiling relied on immunoSEQ multiplex PCR, and the TCRdb table lists in-frame clones only, not all of them. This sample has about 110,000 clones; roughly 82% occur once, and the top ten carry roughly 4%. Sequenced: PBMCs. These receptors were collected from a human donor in good health. Both conserved end residues are part of each CDR3. Fields, in order: J gene, D gene, clone size, V gene, CDR3 DNA, CDR3 protein. D genes are given only for firm matches. Clone size is not always given. Where it is, it says once, few, many or a class for expanded clones.

TRBJ2-5 NA NA TRBV6-1 TGTGCCAGCAGTGAAGTAGCGGAGACCCAGTACTTC CASSEVAETQYF
TRBJ2-7 TRBD2 once TRBV30 TGTGCCTGGGCTTTGGGGGGGGAGCAGTACTTC CAWALGGEQYF
TRBJ1-5 NA few TRBV30 TGTGCCTGGAACAGGAAAGGATCAGCCCCAGCATTT CAWNRKGSAPAF
TRBJ2-3 TRBD2 NA TRBV18 TGTGCCAGCTCACCAGCGGCTAGCGGACTCACAGATACGCAGTATTTT CASSPAASGLTDTQYF
TRBJ1-3 TRBD1 NA TRBV28 TGTGCCAGCAGCCCTCCGGGACAGCTGGGAAACACCATATATTTT CASSPPGQLGNTIYF
TRBJ1-1 NA NA TRBV6-5 TGTGCCAGCAGTCCCGTAGGGGGGGCTGAAGCTTTCTTT CASSPVGGAEAFF
TRBJ1-2 NA NA TRBV2 TGTGCCAGCAACTGGGAGACAGGAATGGATGGCTACACCTTC CASNWETGMDGYTF
TRBJ2-1 TRBD2 NA TRBV10-1 TGCGCCAGCAGTAGGACTAGCGGGACCTACAATGAGCAGTTCTTC CASSRTSGTYNEQFF
TRBJ1-2 NA NA TRBV2 TGTGCCAGCACCCGCCGGCCCGGGGATAATGGCTACACCTTC CASTRRPGDNGYTF
TRBJ2-1 TRBD2 NA TRBV7-6 TGTGCCAGCAGCTTTCCGGGAGGGCCGGGAAATGAGCAGTTCTTC CASSFPGGPGNEQFF
TRBJ2-7 TRBD1 NA TRBV6-1 TGTGCCAGCAGGACAGGGGGCTACGAGCAGTACTTC CASRTGGYEQYF
TRBJ2-7 NA NA TRBV27 TGTGCCAGCAGTTTAGGCCTCTACGAGCAGTACTTC CASSLGLYEQYF
TRBJ1-2 NA NA TRBV27 TGTGCCAGCAACGTCCGGGGGGGGTCGTCCTATGGCTACACCTTC CASNVRGGSSYGYTF
TRBJ1-1 TRBD1 NA TRBV14 TGTGCCAGCAGCCAAGACAGACGGACAGGCCGTTCGCCCACTGAAGCTTTCTTT CASSQDRRTGRSPTEAFF
TRBJ2-1 TRBD2 once TRBV2 TGTGCCAGCAGTGGACTAGCGGGAGGTCCCTACAATGAGCAGTTCTTC CASSGLAGGPYNEQFF
TRBJ1-4 TRBD1 NA TRBV5-1 TGCGCCAGCAGCGCATCCGGGACAGATAATGAAAAACTGTTTTTT CASSASGTDNEKLFF
TRBJ1-5 TRBD1 few TRBV19 TGTGCCAGTAGTGGGGGACAGCTTAGCAATCAGCCCCAGCATTTT CASSGGQLSNQPQHF
TRBJ1-4 TRBD1 NA TRBV19 TGTGCCACCCGACAGGGCGGTGCAACTAATGAAAAACTGTTTTTT CATRQGGATNEKLFF
TRBJ1-1 TRBD1 NA TRBV6-6 TGTGCCAGCAGTGGAGGGGACAGGGGTGGAGGTGAAGCTTTCTTT CASSGGDRGGGEAFF
TRBJ2-7 NA few TRBV5-4 TGTGCCAGCAGCTCCCTCAAATACAGTCAGGGGTTCTACGAGCAGTACTTC CASSSLKYSQGFYEQYF
TRBJ1-1 NA few TRBV4-2 TGTGCCAGCAGCCAAGATAGTTGGGCCAGGGAGGGGACGAACACTGAAGCTTTCTTT CASSQDSWAREGTNTEAFF
TRBJ2-7 NA once TRBV5-1 TGCGCCAGCAGCGGCGGGACTCCCGCCCTACTTTACGAGCAGTACTTC CASSGGTPALLYEQYF
TRBJ2-1 NA NA TRBV7-3 TGTGCCAGCAGCTTAACTCGGGACAATTTTGAGCAGTTCTTC CASSLTRDNFEQFF
TRBJ1-4 NA NA TRBV28 TGTGCCAGCAGTTTACCGGGGACAACTAATGAAAAACTGTTTTTT CASSLPGTTNEKLFF
TRBJ2-5 TRBD2 NA TRBV28 TGTGCCAGCAGTTTATATACTAGCGGGAAAATAGAGACCCAGTACTTC CASSLYTSGKIETQYF
TRBJ2-5 NA NA TRBV5-1 TGCGCCAGCAGCTCGGACTACATAGTAGAGACCCAGTACTTC CASSSDYIVETQYF
TRBJ2-5 TRBD2 few TRBV9 TGTGCCAGCAGCGTAGAGGGACTAGCGGGCCTTAGGGGAGAGACCCAGTACTTC CASSVEGLAGLRGETQYF
TRBJ1-5 NA NA TRBV28 TGTGCCAGCAGTTTGAGGGTCTATCAGCCCCAGCATTTT CASSLRVYQPQHF
TRBJ1-4 TRBD1 once TRBV2 TGTGCCAGCAGTCAAGGACAGGGGACAACTAATGAAAAACTGTTTTTT CASSQGQGTTNEKLFF
TRBJ2-7 TRBD1 NA TRBV4-1 TGCGCCAGCAGCCTCCGGGACAGCTCCTACGAGCAGTACTTC CASSLRDSSYEQYF
TRBJ2-3 NA NA TRBV10-3 TGTGCCATCAGTGATGGAGAGTCGAGCACAGATACGCAGTATTTT CAISDGESSTDTQYF
TRBJ2-3 TRBD2 NA TRBV7-2 TGTGCCAGCAGCTTCTGGACTAGTGTGACAGATACGCAGTATTTT CASSFWTSVTDTQYF
TRBJ1-1 TRBD1 NA TRBV28 TGTGCCAGCAGTTTATCTAGACAGGGGAACACTGAAGCTTTCTTT CASSLSRQGNTEAFF
TRBJ1-3 NA NA TRBV27 TGTGCCAGCAGCCGAGGGGGTTCTGGAAACACCATATATTTT CASSRGGSGNTIYF
TRBJ2-5 NA NA TRBV6-1 TGTGCCAGCAGTCGATCCAGGGGTTGGGGGGAGACCCAGTACTTC CASSRSRGWGETQYF
TRBJ2-6 TRBD2 few TRBV7-9 TGTGCCAGCAGCCCTCAAACGGGGGGTCGTGGGGCCAACGTCCTGACTTTC CASSPQTGGRGANVLTF
TRBJ2-5 NA NA TRBV18 TGTGCCAGCTCACCCTTGCTCAGACAACAAGAGACCCAGTACTTC CASSPLLRQQETQYF
TRBJ2-2 TRBD1 NA TRBV11-2 TGTGCCAGCAGCAGGTCGCGGACAGGGGGCACCGGGGAGCTGTTTTTT CASSRSRTGGTGELFF
TRBJ1-4 NA few TRBV7-6 TGTGCCAGCAGCTTAGGGGGCAGGGTTCATGAAAAACTGTTTTTT CASSLGGRVHEKLFF
TRBJ1-1 TRBD1 NA TRBV6-1 TGTGCCAGCAGTGAGTACCCGGGACAGGTGAACACTGAAGCTTTCTTT CASSEYPGQVNTEAFF
TRBJ1-1 TRBD1 NA TRBV6-4 TGTGCCAGCAGGGGACAGGGGGTCACTGAAGCTTTCTTT CASRGQGVTEAFF
TRBJ1-1 TRBD1 NA TRBV5-1 TGCGCCAGCAGCCTCGGACAGGGGGGTACTGAAGCTTTCTTT CASSLGQGGTEAFF
TRBJ1-1 TRBD1 NA TRBV29-1 TGCAGCGTTAGTGCAGGGGGCAACACTGAAGCTTTCTTT CSVSAGGNTEAFF
TRBJ1-2 NA NA TRBV7-2 TGTGCCAGCAGCGTGGACAGATACTATGGCTACACCTTC CASSVDRYYGYTF
TRBJ2-4 NA NA TRBV5-1 TGCGCCAGCAGTTTGGGTCGGGGATCAGACATTCAGTACTTC CASSLGRGSDIQYF
TRBJ2-2 TRBD1 NA TRBV5-1 TGCGCCAGCAGCTTGGTGAGGACAGGCTGGAACACCGGGGAGCTGTTTTTT CASSLVRTGWNTGELFF
TRBJ1-4 NA NA TRBV5-1 TGCGCCAGCAGCCCGGAGACAGGCCTCAGCCTAACTTTT CASSPETGLSLTF
TRBJ2-1 TRBD2 NA TRBV5-4 TGTGCCAGCAGCTACTTCGGACTAGCTGCCAATGAGCAGTTCTTC CASSYFGLAANEQFF
TRBJ2-7 TRBD2 NA TRBV14 TGTGCCAGCAGCCAAGCCCTAGCGGGGGTATCCTACGAGCAGTACTTC CASSQALAGVSYEQYF
TRBJ2-3 TRBD1 NA TRBV6-1 TGTGCCGGACAGGGCGGCACAGATACGCAGTATTTT CAGQGGTDTQYF
TRBJ2-7 TRBD1 NA TRBV2 TGTGCCAGCAGTAATGACAGGGGGGTCCACGAGCAGTACTTC CASSNDRGVHEQYF
TRBJ1-1 TRBD1 NA TRBV4-1 TGCGCCAGCAGCTCCAACCAGTTCGGGACAGAGAACACTGAAGCTTTCTTT CASSSNQFGTENTEAFF
TRBJ2-7 NA NA TRBV19 TGTGCCAGTAGTCCCAGACTAGAAAGCTACGAGCAGTACTTC CASSPRLESYEQYF
TRBJ2-7 NA NA TRBV27 TGTGCCAGCAGTTCTACGGCTGGCGGGAACTACGAGCAGTACTTC CASSSTAGGNYEQYF
TRBJ1-2 TRBD1 NA TRBV25-1 TGTGCCAGCAGTGAAGACAGGGTTAACTATGGCTACACCTTC CASSEDRVNYGYTF
TRBJ2-5 TRBD1 NA TRBV5-6 TGTGCCAGCAGCCCATACCGACAGGGAAAGACGGAGACCCAGTACTTC CASSPYRQGKTETQYF
TRBJ1-1 NA NA TRBV7-9 TGTGCCAGCATCCTGACTGTGAACACTGAAGCTTTCTTT CASILTVNTEAFF
TRBJ1-5 TRBD1 NA TRBV7-8 TGTGCCAGCACCGCCGGGACAGGGCACCAGCCCCAGCATTTT CASTAGTGHQPQHF
TRBJ1-1 NA NA TRBV5-1 TGCGCCAGCAAGTCGGGCGTAGGGGAAACTGAAGCTTTCTTT CASKSGVGETEAFF